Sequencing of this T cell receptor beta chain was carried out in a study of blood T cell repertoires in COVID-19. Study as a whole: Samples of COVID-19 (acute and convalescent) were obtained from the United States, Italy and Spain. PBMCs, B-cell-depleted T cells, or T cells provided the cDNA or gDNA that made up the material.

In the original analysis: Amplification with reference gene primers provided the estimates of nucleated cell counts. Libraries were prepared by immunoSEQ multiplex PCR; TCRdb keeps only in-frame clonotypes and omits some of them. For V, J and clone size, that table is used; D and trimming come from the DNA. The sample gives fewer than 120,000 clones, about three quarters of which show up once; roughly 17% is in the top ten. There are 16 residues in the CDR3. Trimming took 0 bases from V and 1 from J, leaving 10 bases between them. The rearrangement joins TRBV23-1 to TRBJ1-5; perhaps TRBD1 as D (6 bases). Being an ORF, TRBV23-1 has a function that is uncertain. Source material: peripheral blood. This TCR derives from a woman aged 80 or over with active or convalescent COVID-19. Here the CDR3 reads CASSQSRGTSNQPQHF. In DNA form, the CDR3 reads TGCGCCAGCAGTCAATCTAGGGGGACAAGCAATCAGCCCCAGCATTTT.